The T cell receptor beta chain under discussion was sequenced for a study of blood T cell repertoires in COVID-19. Background on the study: Researchers got acute and convalescent COVID-19 samples from the United States, Italy and Spain.

This clone was detected once. CDR3 size: 17 residues. V was pared by 5 bases and J by 2 bases, with 19 bases between. CDR1 is SGHTA, CDR2 FQGNSA, per germline. Authors' data handling: Amplification of reference gene primers was used by the study to estimate nucleated cell counts. Produced via immunoSEQ multiplex PCR; TCRdb's table is partial and in-frame only. V, J and clone size reflect that table, while D and trimming were determined from the DNA. The profile shows fewer than 250,000 clones, less than 90% of them singletons. Study members were between roughly 18 and 100 years old and lived in roughly 24 US regions. Participant-reported clinical history was the basis for cohort assignment.

The receptor's source is a woman in her twenties or thirties who had been exposed to COVID-19. The chain uses TRBV7-2 and TRBJ1-5, with D possibly matching TRBD1 (5 bases). Sequenced material: PBMCs or T cells enriched from blood (not recorded which). The chain's CDR3 is CASSPPDGGWGNQPQHF. The DNA for the CDR3 is TGTGCCAGCAGCCCGCCCGACGGGGGTTGGGGCAATCAGCCCCAGCATTTT. Full variable domain (missing parts from reference TRBV7-2 and TRBJ1-5): GAGVSQSPSNKVTEKGKDVELRCDPISGHTALYWYRQSLGQGLEFLIYFQGNSAPDKSGLPSDRFSAERTGGSVSTLTIQRTQQEDSAVYLCASSPPDGGWGNQPQHFGDGTRLSIL.